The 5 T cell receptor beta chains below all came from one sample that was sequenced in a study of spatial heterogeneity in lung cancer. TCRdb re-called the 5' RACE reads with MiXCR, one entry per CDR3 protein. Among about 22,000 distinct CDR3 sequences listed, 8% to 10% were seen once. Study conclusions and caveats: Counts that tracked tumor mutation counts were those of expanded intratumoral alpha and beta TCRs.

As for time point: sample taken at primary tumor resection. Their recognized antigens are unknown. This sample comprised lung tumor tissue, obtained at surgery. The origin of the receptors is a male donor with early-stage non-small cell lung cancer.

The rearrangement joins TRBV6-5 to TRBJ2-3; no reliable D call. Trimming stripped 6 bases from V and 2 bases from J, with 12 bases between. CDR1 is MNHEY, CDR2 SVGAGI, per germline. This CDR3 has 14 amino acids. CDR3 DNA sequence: TGTGCCAGCAGCTCTCCGGGTGACACAGATACGCAGTATTTT. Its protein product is CASSSPGDTDTQYF.

CDR3 bases: TGTGCCAGCAGCCGTGGACAGGGCCAAGAGACCCAGTACTTC. It specifies CASSRGQGQETQYF. V and J are TRBV7-2 and TRBJ2-5; 8 bases agree with TRBD1. The ends lost 5 bases at V and 1 base at J; junction bases unmatched: 3. In germline, CDR1 is SGHTA, CDR2 FQGNSA. This CDR3 has 14 amino acids. The whole variable domain, remainder taken from reference TRBV7-2 and TRBJ2-5, is GAGVSQSPSNKVTEKGKDVELRCDPISGHTALYWYRQSLGQGLEFLIYFQGNSAPDKSGLPSDRFSAERTGGSVSTLTIQRTQQEDSAVYLCASSRGQGQETQYFGPGTRLLVL.

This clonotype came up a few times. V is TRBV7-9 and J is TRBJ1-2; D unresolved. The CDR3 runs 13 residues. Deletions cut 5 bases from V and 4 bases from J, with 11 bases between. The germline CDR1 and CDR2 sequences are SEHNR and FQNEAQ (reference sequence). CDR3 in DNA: TGTGCCAGCAGCCCCTGGGCAGCCTATGGCTACACCTTC. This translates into CASSPWAAYGYTF.

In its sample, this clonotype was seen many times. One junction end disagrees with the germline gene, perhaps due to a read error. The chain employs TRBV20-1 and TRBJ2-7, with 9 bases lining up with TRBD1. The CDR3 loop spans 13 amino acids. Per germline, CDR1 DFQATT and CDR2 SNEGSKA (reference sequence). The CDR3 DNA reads TGCAGTGCTAGAGGGGACAGGGCCGAGGGGGTAATTTTC. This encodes CSARGDRAEGVIF.

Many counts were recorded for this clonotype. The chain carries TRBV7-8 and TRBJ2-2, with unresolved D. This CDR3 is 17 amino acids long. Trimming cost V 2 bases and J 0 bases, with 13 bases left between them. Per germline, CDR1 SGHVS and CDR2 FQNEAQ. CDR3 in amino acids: CASSLFNRRTNTGELFF. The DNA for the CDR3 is TGTGCCAGCAGCTTATTTAATAGACGCACGAACACCGGGGAGCTGTTTTTT.